The source of this T cell receptor beta chain is a study of blood T cells in healthy people across ages. With a J-beta primer mix and a sample-barcoded 5' primer, a second PCR ran about 7 to 11 cycles. Each CDR3 protein gets one entry after TCRdb re-called the 5' RACE reads with MiXCR. The repertoire consists of some 1.7 million distinct CDR3 sequences, with approximately 30% occurring once and the leading ten covering approximately 7.7%. In germline, CDR1 is DFQATT, CDR2 SNEGSKA (reference sequence). The ends were cut back, 1 base at V and 5 bases at J, with 13 bases in the middle. The CDR3 contains 14 residues. In its sample, this clonotype was seen a few times. The antigen remains unidentified. Study-wide results and limits: Greater diversity and more naive CD4+ cells were seen in long-lived donors than in aged donors. TCR beta diversity, measured per million T cells, fell in a roughly linear way with age.

The clonotype originates from a woman aged 25 to 39 in good health. The J gene is TRBJ2-3, the V gene TRBV20-1, with TRBD2 as a possible D gene (5 bases). The sample consisted of blood. The chain's CDR3 is CSARVEGRRDTQYF. The CDR3 nucleotides read TGCAGTGCTAGAGTTGAGGGAAGGAGAGATACGCAGTATTTT.